Included here is one TCR beta chain sequence, with context. Its antigen is undetermined. This entry comes from a study of graft-versus-host responses after intestinal transplantation. Study information: Grafts were multivisceral, liver-intestinal, or isolated intestinal. The recipients all started with anti-thymocyte globulin induction and then took tacrolimus and steroids for around 3 years. Study outcomes and limitations: Graft-donor T cell macrochimerism coincided with high graft-versus-host to host-versus-graft clonal ratios in allografts. Detection of GvH clones occurred in recipient marrow, and some had their first appearance in ileum or blood.

The protocol was immunoSEQ multiplex PCR, while the TCRdb copy is restricted to in-frame clones and leaves out a portion. Here the sample spans about 5,100 clones, 72% being singletons. The CDR3 spans 19 residues. Unmatched junction bases numbered 18, after V lost 4 bases and J lost 4 bases. Germline V gene data show CDR1 as SNHLY and CDR2 as FYNNEI. Tissue from the graft was processed to free its intraepithelial and lamina propria lymphocytes. The TCR originated in a human patient who received an intestinal transplant, so some T cells may come from the graft donor. This chain connects TRBV2 to TRBJ2-3; 9 bases line up with TRBD2. The material was ileum tissue, obtained 250 to 280 days after intestinal transplant. CDR3 residues: CASSAGAGGPGFRADTQYF. The CDR3 DNA sequence: TGTGCCAGCAGTGCGGGCGCGGGAGGGCCGGGGTTTAGGGCAGATACGCAGTATTTT.